Each of the 9 T cell receptor beta chains below was sequenced from the same sample in a study of long-term antiretroviral therapy in people with HIV. The run of the v3.0 immunoSEQ assay was at survey level. Some clones are missing from TCRdb's copy, which holds only in-frame ones; the method was immunoSEQ multiplex PCR. The data show 35,000 to 40,000 clones, 70% to 90% seen once. The sequencing here drew on unsorted PBMCs, taken 2.2 years after starting antiretroviral therapy. These receptors were collected from a man aged 18 to 29 with HIV.

This clone was counted a few times. The V and J genes are TRBV7-2 and TRBJ1-1, with 8 bases lining up with TRBD1. CDR3 length: 15 residues. Germline lookup yields CDR1 SGHTA and CDR2 FQGNSA. V shed 2 bases and J 4 bases; nucleotides not matched to a gene: 6. The CDR3 DNA is TGTGCCAGCAGCTTAACAGGGGGGCTTGTCACTGAAGCTTTCTTT. Residues: CASSLTGGLVTEAFF. The whole variable domain, filled in from reference TRBV7-2 and TRBJ1-1, reads GAGVSQSPSNKVTEKGKDVELRCDPISGHTALYWYRQSLGQGLEFLIYFQGNSAPDKSGLPSDRFSAERTGGSVSTLTIQRTQQEDSAVYLCASSLTGGLVTEAFFGQGTRLTVV.

V is TRBV15 and J is TRBJ2-2; TRBD1 aligns across 7 bases. Germline-derived CDR1 and CDR2 are LNHNV and YYDKDF (reference sequence). The junction had 3 bases not matched to a gene; V was cut back by 0 bases and J by 2 bases. The CDR3 is 16 amino acids. The CDR3 is CATSRDRTGNTGELFF. The CDR3 coding sequence is TGTGCCACCAGCAGAGATAGGACAGGCAACACCGGGGAGCTGTTTTTT.

V and J are TRBV20-1 and TRBJ2-7; no clear D gene. The germline V gene encodes CDR1 DFQATT and CDR2 SNEGSKA (reference sequence). The V end was cut by 6 bases, the J end by 7 bases, with 13 bases between. The CDR3 covers 11 residues. CDR3 sequence (DNA): TGCAGTGCCGGACCGTTTGGGGAGCAGTACTTC. The encoded protein is CSAGPFGEQYF.

V usage is TRBV9 and J usage is TRBJ2-2; no clear D. Germline V gene sequence: CDR1 SGDLS, CDR2 YYNGEE. The length of the CDR3 is 13 residues. V lost 0 bases and J lost 5, with 5 bases in between. CDR3 sequence: CASSVGGTGELFF. CDR3 DNA: TGTGCCAGCAGCGTAGGCGGAACCGGGGAGCTGTTTTTT.

The chain's CDR3 is CASSFTRTGENEQFF. CDR3 DNA: TGTGCCAGCAGCTTCACTAGGACGGGCGAGAATGAGCAGTTCTTC. V gene TRBV7-2 combines with J gene TRBJ2-1, with TRBD2 as a possible D gene (5 bases). Germline CDR1 SGHTA, CDR2 FQGNSA. This CDR3 comprises 15 residues. Trimming left V 3 bases short and J 7 bases short, with 16 bases between.

V gene TRBV28 combines with J gene TRBJ2-1; 11 nucleotides align to TRBD2. Germline V gene data show CDR1 as MDHEN and CDR2 as SYDVKM. V trimming: 6 bases; J trimming: 4 bases; junction bases outside the gene matches: 8. This CDR3 spans 16 amino acids. CDR3 nucleotides: TGTGCCAGCAGAGCAGCCGGGACTAGCGGTTACAATGAGCAGTTCTTC. Residues: CASRAAGTSGYNEQFF.

The gene calls are TRBV27 and TRBJ2-7, with 11 positions matching TRBD1. The CDR3 is made up of 16 amino acids. J gave up 3 bases and V 0 bases, and 4 bases lay outside the gene matches. Germline CDR1 is MNHEY and CDR2 is SMNVEV (reference sequence). The CDR3 DNA follows: TGTGCCAGCAGTTTATCGAGGGGACAGGGGGTCTACGAGCAGTACTTC. It yields the protein CASSLSRGQGVYEQYF.

The chain joins TRBV4-1 to TRBJ2-5, with a tentative D call TRBD2 (7 bases). V was trimmed by 0 bases and J by 0 bases, leaving 11 bases between them. Germline loops: CDR1 MGHRA, CDR2 YSYEKL. The CDR3 covers 16 residues. DNA of the CDR3: TGCGCCAGCAGCCAAGATGGGGGGGGCCACCAAGAGACCCAGTACTTC. It codes for CASSQDGGGHQETQYF.

This clone was counted a few times. The chain carries TRBV28 and TRBJ2-6; D unclear. Germline values: CDR1 MDHEN, CDR2 SYDVKM. This CDR3 is built from 14 residues. Trimming shortened V by 10 bases and J by 0 bases, and 10 bases separated the two germline ends. In DNA, the CDR3 is TGTGCCACCGGCCCAAACTCTGGGGCCAACGTCCTGACTTTC. Encoded protein: CATGPNSGANVLTF.